Below are 25 T cell receptor beta chains sequenced from a single sample in a study of human T cells and chemical hapten exposure. In the library, unique molecular identifiers were attached to individual cDNA molecules. TCRdb reanalysed the reads using MiXCR and keeps one entry per CDR3 protein. The data contain about 120,000 distinct CDR3 sequences, over 7% of them singletons. Whole blood that had not been fractionated was the source of extracted total RNA. Specimen: whole blood. The receptors were sampled from a human donor in good health. Some clones in this sample may be carry-over from other donors' samples.

This clonotype showed up just a few times. V is TRBV6-5 and J is TRBJ2-4, with D perhaps matching TRBD1 (6 bases). Looked up from germline, CDR1 is MNHEY and CDR2 is SVGAGI. Trimming removed 11 bases at V and 2 bases at J, with 10 bases between. The CDR3 extends over 12 amino acids. CDR3 sequence reads: CASRGTKNIQYF. CDR3 DNA: TGTGCCTCCAGGGGAACCAAAAACATTCAGTACTTC.

This clonotype has a count of ten or more. The rearrangement joins TRBV29-1 to TRBJ2-5; D uncertain. The germline V gene has CDR1 SQVTM and CDR2 ANQGSEA. The CDR3 sequence is 12 residues long. V was clipped by 0 bases and J by 6 bases, with 8 bases between them. This CDR3 reads CSVEEGRKTQYF. The CDR3 DNA follows: TGCAGCGTTGAAGAGGGTCGTAAGACCCAGTACTTC.

This clonotype was seen only a few times. The genes are TRBV3-1 and TRBJ1-3, with 9 nucleotides matching TRBD1. The CDR3 has 14 amino acids. Germline V CDR1 and CDR2: LGHDT, YNNKEL (reference sequence). The J segment lost 4 bases and the V segment lost 3 bases, leaving 1 base of the junction unmatched. The CDR3 spells CASSQGQGGNTIYF. In DNA, the CDR3 is TGTGCCAGCAGCCAGGGACAGGGAGGAAACACCATATATTTT.

This clonotype was observed a handful of times. The rearrangement uses TRBV10-3 and TRBJ2-3; TRBD2 agrees at 9 bases. The trim removed 4 bases at V and 10 bases at J, leaving 12 bases unmatched. Germline V CDR1 and CDR2: ENHRY, SYGVKD. The CDR3 covers 15 residues. CDR3 loop: CAISVRREGPIAQYF. CDR3 sequence (DNA): TGTGCCATCAGTGTAAGGCGGGAGGGCCCGATCGCGCAGTATTTT.

This clonotype has at least ten counts. The rearrangement links TRBV6-5 to TRBJ2-3; no firm D call. V was pared by 6 bases and J by 4 bases, with 11 bases between. Germline CDR1 reads MNHEY; CDR2 reads SVGAGI. The CDR3 is made up of 13 amino acids. The CDR3 loop is CASSTRVADTQYF. CDR3 nucleotides: TGTGCCAGCAGCACCCGGGTTGCAGATACGCAGTATTTT.

The sample holds a few counts of this clonotype. This chain joins TRBV2 and TRBJ2-3, with D possibly matching TRBD2 (6 bases). CDR1 and CDR2 from the germline V gene are SNHLY and FYNNEI. The CDR3 covers 16 residues. V was trimmed by 5 bases and J by 0 bases, leaving 15 bases between them. The chain's CDR3 is CASSHAEAGSTDTQYF. CDR3 sequence (DNA): TGTGCCAGCAGTCATGCTGAGGCGGGGAGCACAGATACGCAGTATTTT. Looking up the rest from reference TRBV2 and TRBJ2-3 gives the full variable domain: EPEVTQTPSHQVTQMGQEVILRCVPISNHLYFYWYRQILGQKVEFLVSFYNNEISEKSEIFDDQFSVERPDGSNFTLKIRSTKLEDSAMYFCASSHAEAGSTDTQYFGPGTRLTVL.

The chain uses TRBV7-9 and TRBJ2-3; 10 nucleotides line up with TRBD1. CDR1 is SEHNR, CDR2 FQNEAQ, per germline (reference sequence). There are 13 residues in the CDR3. V was clipped by 8 bases and J by 5 bases; unmatched bases: 4. DNA for the CDR3: TGTGCCAGCGAGGGACAGGGGAAAGATACGCAGTATTTT. Translated, it gives CASEGQGKDTQYF.

This clonotype was counted at least ten times. The chain carries TRBV6-1 and TRBJ2-3; 8 positions agree with TRBD2. Germline-derived CDR1 and CDR2 are MNHNS and SASEGT. This CDR3 is 16 amino acids long. V dropped 7 bases and J dropped 2; count of bases not matched to a gene: 11. The CDR3 region is CASTVELADITDTQYF. The CDR3 nucleotides are TGTGCCAGCACCGTGGAACTAGCGGATATCACAGATACGCAGTATTTT.

The rearrangement links TRBV14 to TRBJ2-7; D is unresolved. Germline V CDR1 and CDR2: SGHDN, FVKESK. This CDR3 has 15 residues. V was clipped by 1 base and J by 0 bases, with 10 bases between them. CDR3 loop: CASSQGKAPSYEQYF. As DNA, the CDR3 is TGTGCCAGCAGCCAAGGGAAGGCGCCCTCCTACGAGCAGTACTTC.

The table lists this clonotype with a few counts. In DNA form, the CDR3 reads TGTGCCAGCTGTGTGGGGCGGGCCTCTGGGGCCAACGTCCTGACTTTC. Protein product: CASCVGRASGANVLTF. The rearrangement links TRBV12-3 or TRBV12-4 to TRBJ2-6; D assignment may be TRBD1 or TRBD2 (5 bases each). There are 16 residues in the CDR3. Trimming pared 8 bases from V and 0 bases from J, leaving 14 bases between.

This rearrangement joins TRBV7-9 to TRBJ2-5; 7 bases align to TRBD1. The J segment lost 5 bases and the V segment lost 1 base, leaving 10 bases of the junction unmatched. The CDR3 is made up of 16 amino acids. Germline V lookup: CDR1 SEHNR, CDR2 FQNEAQ (reference sequence). The CDR3 sequence is CASSLGYRGFQETQYF. The CDR3 region has the DNA TGTGCCAGCAGCTTAGGATACAGGGGTTTTCAGGAGACCCAGTACTTC.

V gene TRBV20-1 combines with J gene TRBJ2-7; either TRBD1 or TRBD2 may fit D (6 bases each). The germline gives CDR1 DFQATT, CDR2 SNEGSKA (reference sequence). The V gene lost 0 bases and the J gene lost 6 bases, with 18 bases spanning the gap. This CDR3 comprises 15 residues. The CDR3 DNA is TGCAGTGCTAGAGATCTCGGGGGCCCCAAGAGCGAGCAGTACTTC. This sequence encodes CSARDLGGPKSEQYF.

The chain recombines TRBV6-1 with TRBJ1-2; 8 nucleotides match TRBD1. The CDR3 runs to 14 residues. V was clipped by 0 bases and J by 4 bases; unmatched bases: 1. Germline-derived CDR1 and CDR2 are MNHNS and SASEGT. CDR3 DNA: TGTGCCAGCAGTGAAGCGGGGACAGGCTATGGCTACACCTTC. Residues: CASSEAGTGYGYTF.

This chain connects TRBV20-1 to TRBJ2-3, with D tentatively TRBD2 (7 bases). From germline, CDR1 is DFQATT and CDR2 SNEGSKA (reference sequence). V lost 1 base to trimming and J lost 3 bases, with 11 bases between them. This CDR3 spans 14 amino acids. This CDR3 is CSARGGGQTDTQYF. As DNA, the CDR3 is TGCAGTGCTAGAGGCGGGGGCCAAACAGATACGCAGTATTTT.

This clonotype was counted many times. This chain links TRBV7-8 with TRBJ1-1; TRBD1 is a possible D gene (5 bases). CDR3 length: 14 residues. V lost 11 bases and J 3 bases, leaving 19 bases between the germline ends. The germline gives CDR1 SGHVS, CDR2 FQNEAQ. The CDR3 coding sequence is TGTGCCTCATCGGGGCCGTTGGTGGACACTGAAGCTTTCTTT. This codes for CASSGPLVDTEAFF.

This clonotype was counted at least ten times. This chain uses TRBV20-1 with TRBJ1-6; D possibly corresponds to TRBD1 (6 bases). The germline V gene encodes CDR1 DFQATT and CDR2 SNEGSKA (reference sequence). CDR3 length equals 16 residues. V was trimmed by 0 bases and J by 10 bases, leaving 19 bases between them. CDR3 region: CSARDSGQGLGSPLHF. As DNA, the CDR3 is TGCAGTGCTAGAGATAGCGGCCAGGGGTTAGGGTCACCCCTCCACTTT.

The chain has TRBV12-3 or TRBV12-4 and TRBJ2-3, with D maybe TRBD1 (6 bases). V lost 4 bases, J lost 2 bases, and 10 bases lay in between. This CDR3 is built from 14 residues. DNA of the CDR3: TGTGCCAGCAGTTCTACAGGGAACACAGATACGCAGTATTTT. This sequence encodes CASSSTGNTDTQYF.

This clonotype turned up a few times. The rearrangement joins TRBV19 to TRBJ2-4; 10 positions agree with TRBD2. Germline values: CDR1 LNHDA, CDR2 SQIVND (reference sequence). The CDR3 spans 17 residues. V shed 2 bases, J shed 2 bases, and the junction held 6 bases outside the gene matches. The CDR3 nucleotides read TGTGCCAGTAGTATAACTAGCGGGACATCATCCAAAAACATTCAGTACTTC. This translates into CASSITSGTSSKNIQYF.

This clonotype has more than one count but fewer than ten. V is TRBV20-1 and J is TRBJ1-1, with TRBD1 identical over 8 bases. This CDR3 contains 14 residues. Germline lookup yields CDR1 DFQATT and CDR2 SNEGSKA (reference sequence). After removal of 4 bases from V and 5 bases from J, the junction contained 9 bases not matched to a gene. CDR3 sequence reads: CSATPGGGNTEAFF. CDR3 DNA sequence: TGCAGTGCTACCCCAGGGGGCGGAAATACTGAAGCTTTCTTT.

This clonotype was observed many times. This chain joins TRBV7-9 and TRBJ2-2; no definite D call. V lost 3 bases to trimming and J lost 1 base, with 6 bases between them. The V gene's germline CDR1 is SEHNR and CDR2 FQNEAQ (reference sequence). The CDR3 covers 14 residues. In nucleotides, the CDR3 is TGTGCCAGCAGCTTCCGACAGAACACCGGGGAGCTGTTTTTT. This sequence encodes CASSFRQNTGELFF.

This clonotype was seen a handful of times. V and J are TRBV27 and TRBJ2-7; no clear D. CDR1 MNHEY and CDR2 SMNVEV come from the germline V gene (reference sequence). Trimming took 5 bases from V and 7 from J, leaving 12 bases between them. The CDR3 has 12 amino acids. CDR3 protein: CASSQIRGEQYF. CDR3 nucleotide sequence: TGTGCCAGCAGTCAGATCCGAGGAGAGCAGTACTTC.

The chain combines TRBV20-1 with TRBJ2-1; TRBD2 agrees at 7 bases. The CDR3 loop spans 14 amino acids. CDR1 and CDR2 (germline): DFQATT, SNEGSKA (reference sequence). Trimming at V came to 1 base and at J to 4 bases, leaving 4 bases not matched to a gene. The CDR3 region is CSARAGGNYNEQFF. In DNA form, the CDR3 reads TGCAGTGCTAGAGCGGGAGGCAATTACAATGAGCAGTTCTTC.

V is TRBV6-5 and J is TRBJ1-1; 7 nucleotides match TRBD1. V gave up 2 bases and J gave up 9 bases; unmatched junction bases: 9. The CDR3 loop spans 14 amino acids. Germline loops: CDR1 MNHEY, CDR2 SVGAGI. Here the CDR3 DNA reads TGTGCCAGCAGTTACCGAACAGGGGAAGCCAAAGCTTTCTTT. It specifies CASSYRTGEAKAFF.

The J gene is TRBJ2-3, the V gene TRBV20-1; the D is unclear. The length of the CDR3 is 14 residues. The V gene's germline CDR1 is DFQATT and CDR2 SNEGSKA (reference sequence). V lost 4 bases and J 0 bases, leaving 11 bases between the germline ends. CDR3 residues: CSATRVISTDTQYF. The CDR3 region has the DNA TGCAGTGCTACCCGGGTGATAAGCACAGATACGCAGTATTTT.

The gene calls are TRBV9 and TRBJ2-2; the D gene is possibly TRBD2 (6 bases). This CDR3 region has 17 residues. V lost 0 bases and J 0 bases, leaving 12 bases between the germline ends. Germline V CDR1 and CDR2: SGDLS, YYNGEE. The CDR3, as DNA: TGTGCCAGCAGCGTAGACGGCGCTAGCGCGAACACCGGGGAGCTGTTTTTT. Translation gives CASSVDGASANTGELFF.